This T cell receptor (beta chain) originates from a study of control samples from healthy donors and cancer patients. The table came from immunoSEQ multiplex PCR; TCRdb's copy has only in-frame clones and leaves some out. This sample has roughly 160,000 clones, with around 94% found just once. Germline trimming cut 8 bases from V and 8 bases from J; bases unmatched to any gene: 8. This CDR3 contains 13 residues. In germline, CDR1 is LNHDA, CDR2 SQIVND (reference sequence). The chain combines TRBV19 with TRBJ1-4, with 7 bases aligning to TRBD1. This TCR derives from a man aged 55-75 years with colorectal cancer. Sequencing was performed on PBMCs. CDR3 sequence (DNA): TGTGCCAGTTTACGGCAGGGGGGCGAAAAACTGTTTTTT. Translating it yields CASLRQGGEKLFF.